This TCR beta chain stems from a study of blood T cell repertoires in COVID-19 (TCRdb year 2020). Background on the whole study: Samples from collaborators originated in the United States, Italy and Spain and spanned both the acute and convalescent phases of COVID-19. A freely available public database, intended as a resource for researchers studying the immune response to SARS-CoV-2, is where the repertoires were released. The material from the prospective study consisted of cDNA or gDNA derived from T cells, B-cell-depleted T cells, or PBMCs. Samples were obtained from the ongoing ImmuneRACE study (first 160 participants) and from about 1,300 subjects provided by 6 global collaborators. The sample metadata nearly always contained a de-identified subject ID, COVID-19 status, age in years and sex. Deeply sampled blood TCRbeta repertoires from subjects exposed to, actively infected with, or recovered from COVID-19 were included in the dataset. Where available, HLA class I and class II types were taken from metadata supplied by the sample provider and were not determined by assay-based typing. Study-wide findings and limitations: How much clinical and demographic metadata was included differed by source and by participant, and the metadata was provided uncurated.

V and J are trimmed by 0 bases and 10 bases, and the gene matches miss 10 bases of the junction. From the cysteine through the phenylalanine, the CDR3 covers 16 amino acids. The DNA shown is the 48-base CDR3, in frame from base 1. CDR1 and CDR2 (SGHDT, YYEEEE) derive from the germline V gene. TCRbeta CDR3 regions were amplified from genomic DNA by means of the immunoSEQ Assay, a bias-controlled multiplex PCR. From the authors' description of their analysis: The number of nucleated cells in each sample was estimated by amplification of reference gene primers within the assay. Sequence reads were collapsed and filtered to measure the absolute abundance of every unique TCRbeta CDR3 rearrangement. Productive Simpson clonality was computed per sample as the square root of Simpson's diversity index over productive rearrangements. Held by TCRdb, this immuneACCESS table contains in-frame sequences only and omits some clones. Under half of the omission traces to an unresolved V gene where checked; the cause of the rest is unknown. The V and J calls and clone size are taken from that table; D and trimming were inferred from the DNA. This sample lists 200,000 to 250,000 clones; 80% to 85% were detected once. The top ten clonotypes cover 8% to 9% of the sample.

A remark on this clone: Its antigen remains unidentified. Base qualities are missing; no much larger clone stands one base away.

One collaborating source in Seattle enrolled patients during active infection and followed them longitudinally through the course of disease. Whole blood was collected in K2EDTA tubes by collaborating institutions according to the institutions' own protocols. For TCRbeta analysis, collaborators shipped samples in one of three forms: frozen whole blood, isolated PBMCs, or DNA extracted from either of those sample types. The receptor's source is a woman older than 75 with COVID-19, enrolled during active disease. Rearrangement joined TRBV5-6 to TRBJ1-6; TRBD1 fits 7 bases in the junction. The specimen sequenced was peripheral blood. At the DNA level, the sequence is TGTGCCAGCAGCTTGGGGCTACAGGGGAAAGGGTCACCCCTCCACTTT. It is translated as CASSLGLQGKGSPLHF.